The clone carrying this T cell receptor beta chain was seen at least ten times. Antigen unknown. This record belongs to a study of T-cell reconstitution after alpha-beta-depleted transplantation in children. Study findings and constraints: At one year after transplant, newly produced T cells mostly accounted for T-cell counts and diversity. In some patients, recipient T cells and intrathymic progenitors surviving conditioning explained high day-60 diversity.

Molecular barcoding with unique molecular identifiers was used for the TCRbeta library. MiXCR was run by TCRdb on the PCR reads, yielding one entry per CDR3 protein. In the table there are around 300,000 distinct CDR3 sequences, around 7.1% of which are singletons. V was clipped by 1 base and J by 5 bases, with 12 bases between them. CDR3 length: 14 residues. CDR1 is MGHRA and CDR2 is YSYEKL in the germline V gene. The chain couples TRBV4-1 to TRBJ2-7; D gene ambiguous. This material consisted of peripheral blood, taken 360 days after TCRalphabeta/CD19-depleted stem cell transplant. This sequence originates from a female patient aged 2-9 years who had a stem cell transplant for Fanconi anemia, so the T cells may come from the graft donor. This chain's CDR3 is CASSQGTLGHEQYF. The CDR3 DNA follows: TGCGCCAGCAGCCAAGGGACCCTCGGGCACGAGCAGTACTTC.